Described below is a single T cell receptor beta chain sequence and its context. This CDR3 has 15 residues. This sample is part of a study of blood T cell repertoires in COVID-19. Turning to the study itself: The samples span acute and convalescent COVID-19 from the United States, Italy and Spain. T cells, B-cell-depleted T cells, or PBMCs supplied cDNA or gDNA.

Original analysis: Estimation of nucleated cell counts was performed using reference gene primer amplification. Using immunoSEQ multiplex PCR, the repertoire was profiled, and TCRdb retains in-frame clones only, with some absent. That table gives V, J and clone size, and the DNA gave D and trimming. The sample holds around 120,000 clones, around 88% seen once. This sequence was found in a man at least 80 years old with active or convalescent COVID-19. The rearrangement uses TRBV21-1 and TRBJ2-7; TRBD2, the table's D call, lacks a check against the DNA. TRBV21-1 is reported as a pseudogene. The sample comprised peripheral blood. In DNA, the CDR3 is TGTGCCAGCAGCCCCCGGAGGGTCGGATCCTACGAGCAGTACTTC. Protein product: CASSPRRVGSYEQYF.